These 5 T cell receptor beta chains were sequenced from one sample in a study of OX40 agonist ivuxolimab in advanced cancers. Produced via immunoSEQ multiplex PCR; TCRdb's table is partial and in-frame only. The sample has about 84,000 clones; approximately 89% are singletons. Sequences were derived from CD4+ or CD8+ T cells sorted from blood, sampled in a trial of the OX40 agonist ivuxolimab. The receptors originated from an adult with an advanced solid tumor such as melanoma, head and neck, liver or kidney cancer.

Points on this clone: Other DNA sequences of this sample code for an identical CDR3. This chain joins TRBV4-1 and TRBJ2-3, with 8 bases matching TRBD2. With V trimmed by 0 bases and J by 1 base, 3 bases remained unmatched. The CDR3 covers 16 residues. The V gene's germline CDR1 is MGHRA and CDR2 YSYEKL. The DNA of the CDR3 is TGCGCCAGCAGCCAAGAGGGGACTAGGGGCACAGATACGCAGTATTTT. This codes for CASSQEGTRGTDTQYF.

In regard to this clone: One junction end disagrees with the germline gene, perhaps due to a read error. This sequence joins TRBV29-1 and TRBJ2-3, with a possible D match to TRBD2 (6 bases). The CDR3 covers 12 residues. Germline V lookup: CDR1 SQVTM, CDR2 ANQGSEA. CDR3 loop: CSSRGSTDTQYF. The CDR3 nucleotides read TGCAGCTCACGGGGGAGCACGGATACGCAGTATTTT.

The rearrangement links TRBV25-1 to TRBJ1-6; D possibly corresponds to TRBD1 (5 bases). CDR3 length: 13 residues. Trimming removed 6 bases at V and 8 bases at J, with 11 bases between. From germline, CDR1 is MGHDK and CDR2 SYGVNS. The CDR3, as DNA: TGTGCCAGCAGGGGGGGACGTGATTCACCCCTCCACTTT. It is translated as CASRGGRDSPLHF.

This clone was observed once. The J gene is TRBJ2-7, the V gene TRBV29-1; possibly TRBD2 for D (6 bases). V was trimmed by 3 bases and J by 0 bases, leaving 18 bases between them. CDR3 length: 16 amino acids. The germline CDR1 and CDR2 sequences are SQVTM and ANQGSEA. CDR3 in amino acids: CSVDSGDGGLSYEQYF. The CDR3 region has the DNA TGCAGCGTTGACTCGGGGGACGGGGGACTCTCCTACGAGCAGTACTTC.

The chain joins TRBV28 to TRBJ2-7; 9 bases are a match to TRBD1. Germline CDR1 is MDHEN and CDR2 is SYDVKM. The V and J ends lost 6 bases and 3 bases, in that order; junction bases with no gene match: 6. The CDR3 is made up of 14 amino acids. CDR3 DNA: TGTGCCAGCAGCACCGGGACAGGGCGCTACGAGCAGTACTTC. This gives the protein CASSTGTGRYEQYF.